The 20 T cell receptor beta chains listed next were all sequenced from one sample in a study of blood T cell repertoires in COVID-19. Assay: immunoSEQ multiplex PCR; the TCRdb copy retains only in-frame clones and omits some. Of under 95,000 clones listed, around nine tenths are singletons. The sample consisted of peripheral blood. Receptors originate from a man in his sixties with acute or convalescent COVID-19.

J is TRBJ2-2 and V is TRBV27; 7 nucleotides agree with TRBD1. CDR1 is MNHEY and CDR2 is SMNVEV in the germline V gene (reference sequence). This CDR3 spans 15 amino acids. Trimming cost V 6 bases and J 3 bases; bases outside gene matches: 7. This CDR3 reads CASSLTGMHTGELFF. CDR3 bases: TGTGCCAGCAGCCTGACAGGGATGCACACCGGGGAGCTGTTTTTT.

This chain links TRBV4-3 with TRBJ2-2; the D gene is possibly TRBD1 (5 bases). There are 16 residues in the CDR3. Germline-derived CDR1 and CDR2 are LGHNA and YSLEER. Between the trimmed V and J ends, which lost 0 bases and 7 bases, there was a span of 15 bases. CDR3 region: CASSQDPREWIGELFF. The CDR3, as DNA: TGCGCCAGCAGCCAAGATCCCAGGGAATGGATCGGGGAGCTGTTTTTT.

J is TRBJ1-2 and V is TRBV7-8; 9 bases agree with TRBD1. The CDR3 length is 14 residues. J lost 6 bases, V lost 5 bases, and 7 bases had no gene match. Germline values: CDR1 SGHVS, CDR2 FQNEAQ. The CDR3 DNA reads TGTGCCAGCAGCCCTACAGGGGGCCGAGATGGCTACACCTTC. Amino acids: CASSPTGGRDGYTF.

For the CDR3, the DNA is TGTGCCGGCACGGACAGGGGTACTTCACCCCTCCACTTT. Translated, it gives CAGTDRGTSPLHF. The chain links TRBV6-5 to TRBJ1-6, with 9 bases that match TRBD1. This CDR3 has 13 amino acids. Germline V lookup: CDR1 MNHEY, CDR2 SVGAGI. The junction had 8 bases not matched to a gene; V was cut back by 11 bases and J by 9 bases.

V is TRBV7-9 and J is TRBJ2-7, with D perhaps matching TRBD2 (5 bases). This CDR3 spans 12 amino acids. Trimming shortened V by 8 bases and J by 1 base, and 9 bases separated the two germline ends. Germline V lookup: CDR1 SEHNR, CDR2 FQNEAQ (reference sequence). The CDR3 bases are TGTGCCAGCGGACTCCTATCCTACGAGCAGTACTTC. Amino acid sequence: CASGLLSYEQYF.

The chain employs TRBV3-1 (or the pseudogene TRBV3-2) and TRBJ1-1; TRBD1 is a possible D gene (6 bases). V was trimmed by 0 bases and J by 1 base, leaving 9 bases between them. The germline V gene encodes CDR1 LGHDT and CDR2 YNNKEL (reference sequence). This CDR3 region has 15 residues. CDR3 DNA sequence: TGTGCCAGCAGCCAAGATGGGACACCGAACACTGAAGCTTTCTTT. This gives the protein CASSQDGTPNTEAFF.

CDR3 sequence reads: CASSQEAGLHGWQYF. CDR3 nucleotide sequence: TGTGCCAGCAGCCAAGAGGCAGGGCTGCACGGGTGGCAGTACTTC. The rearrangement links TRBV4-2 to TRBJ2-7; D may be TRBD1 (5 bases). CDR3 length: 15 amino acids. Germline CDR1 and CDR2: LGHNA and YNFKEQ. The V and J ends lost 0 bases and 9 bases respectively, with 18 bases between them.

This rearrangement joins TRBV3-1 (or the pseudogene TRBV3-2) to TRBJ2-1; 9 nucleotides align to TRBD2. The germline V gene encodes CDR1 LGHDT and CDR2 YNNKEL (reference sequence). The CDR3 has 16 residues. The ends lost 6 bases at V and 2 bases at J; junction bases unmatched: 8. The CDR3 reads CASSLTGTSPYNEQFF. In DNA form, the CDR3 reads TGTGCCAGCAGTCTTACCGGGACTAGCCCCTACAATGAGCAGTTCTTC.

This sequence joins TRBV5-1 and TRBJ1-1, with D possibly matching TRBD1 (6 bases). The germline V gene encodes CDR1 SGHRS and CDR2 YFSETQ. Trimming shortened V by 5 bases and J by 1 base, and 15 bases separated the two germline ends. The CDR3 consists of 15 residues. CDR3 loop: CASSYTGNRNTEAFF. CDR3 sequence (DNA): TGCGCCAGCAGTTATACAGGGAATCGGAACACTGAAGCTTTCTTT.

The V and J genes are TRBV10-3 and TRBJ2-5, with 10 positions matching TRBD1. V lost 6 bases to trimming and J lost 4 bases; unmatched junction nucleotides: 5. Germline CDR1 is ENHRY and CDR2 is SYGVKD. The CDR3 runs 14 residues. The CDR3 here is CAIRGDRGGETQYF. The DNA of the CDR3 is TGTGCCATCAGAGGGGACAGGGGAGGAGAGACCCAGTACTTC.

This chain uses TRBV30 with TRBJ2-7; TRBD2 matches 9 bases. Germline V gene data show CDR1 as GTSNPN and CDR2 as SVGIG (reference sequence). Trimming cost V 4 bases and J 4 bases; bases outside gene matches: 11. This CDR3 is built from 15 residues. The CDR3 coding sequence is TGTGCCTGGAACCCTGCGCGGGGGGGCTTGTACGAGCAGTACTTC. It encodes CAWNPARGGLYEQYF.

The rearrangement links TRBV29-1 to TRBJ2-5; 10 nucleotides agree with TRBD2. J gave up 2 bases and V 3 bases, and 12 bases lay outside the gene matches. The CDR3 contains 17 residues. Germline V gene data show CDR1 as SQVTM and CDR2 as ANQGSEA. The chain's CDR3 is CSVDGLAENLLQETQYF. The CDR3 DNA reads TGCAGCGTTGATGGACTAGCGGAGAATCTATTACAAGAGACCCAGTACTTC.

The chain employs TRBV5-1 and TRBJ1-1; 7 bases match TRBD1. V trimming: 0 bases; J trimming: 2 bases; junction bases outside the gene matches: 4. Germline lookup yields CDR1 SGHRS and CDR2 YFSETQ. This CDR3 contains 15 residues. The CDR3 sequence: CASSLGPGGNTEAFF. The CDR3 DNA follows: TGCGCCAGCAGCTTGGGGCCAGGGGGAAACACTGAAGCTTTCTTT.

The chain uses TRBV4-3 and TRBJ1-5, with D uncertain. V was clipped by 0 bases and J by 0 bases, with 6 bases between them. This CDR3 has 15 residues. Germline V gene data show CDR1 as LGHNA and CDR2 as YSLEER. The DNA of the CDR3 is TGCGCCAGCAGCCAAGACCACTATAGCAATCAGCCCCAGCATTTT. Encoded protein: CASSQDHYSNQPQHF.

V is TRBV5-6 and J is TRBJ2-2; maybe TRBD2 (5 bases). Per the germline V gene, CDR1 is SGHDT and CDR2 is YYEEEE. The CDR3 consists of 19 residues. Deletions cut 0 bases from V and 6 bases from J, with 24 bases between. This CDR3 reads CASSLAVEATEDRPGELFF. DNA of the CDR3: TGTGCCAGCAGCTTGGCCGTGGAGGCTACCGAGGATCGTCCCGGGGAGCTGTTTTTT.

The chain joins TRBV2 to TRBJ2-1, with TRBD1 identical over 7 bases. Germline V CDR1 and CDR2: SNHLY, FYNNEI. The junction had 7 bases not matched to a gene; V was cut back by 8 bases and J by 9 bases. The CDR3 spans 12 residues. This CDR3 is CASWEGGLEQFF. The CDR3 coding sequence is TGTGCCAGCTGGGAAGGGGGCCTTGAGCAGTTCTTC.

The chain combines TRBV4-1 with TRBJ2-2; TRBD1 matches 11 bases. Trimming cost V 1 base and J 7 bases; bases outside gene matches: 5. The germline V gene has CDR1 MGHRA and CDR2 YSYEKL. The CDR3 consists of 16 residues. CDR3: CASSQGVGQGDGELFF. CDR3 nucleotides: TGCGCCAGCAGCCAAGGGGTGGGACAGGGGGACGGGGAGCTGTTTTTT.

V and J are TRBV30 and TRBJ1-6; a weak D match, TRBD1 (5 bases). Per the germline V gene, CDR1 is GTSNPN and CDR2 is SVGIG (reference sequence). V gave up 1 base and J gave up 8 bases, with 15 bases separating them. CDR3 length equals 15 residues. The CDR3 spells CAWSGHRGGDSPLHF. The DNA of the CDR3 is TGTGCCTGGAGTGGACACCGGGGGGGAGATTCACCCCTCCACTTT.

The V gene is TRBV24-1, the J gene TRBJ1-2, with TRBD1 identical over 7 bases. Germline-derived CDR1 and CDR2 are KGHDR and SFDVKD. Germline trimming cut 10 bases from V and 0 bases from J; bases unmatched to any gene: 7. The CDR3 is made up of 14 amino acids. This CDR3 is CATGDSRTNYGYTF. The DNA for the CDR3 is TGTGCCACAGGGGACAGCCGGACTAACTATGGCTACACCTTC.

The CDR3 protein is CASSLAGTVYNSPLHF. The DNA for the CDR3 is TGTGCCAGCAGTCTAGCCGGGACAGTATATAATTCACCCCTCCACTTT. The chain links TRBV27 to TRBJ1-6; 7 nucleotides agree with TRBD1. Per germline, CDR1 MNHEY and CDR2 SMNVEV (reference sequence). This CDR3 is built from 16 residues. The V segment lost 5 bases and the J segment 4 bases; nucleotides outside the gene matches: 8.